The entry below gives a single TCR beta chain sequence along with its context. The antigen remains unidentified. TCRdb's copy holds only in-frame clones and misses some; the assay was immunoSEQ multiplex PCR. The top ten clones hold about 14% of a sample with fewer than 30,000 clones, more than 60% of them seen once. These data come from a study of OX40 agonist ivuxolimab in advanced cancers. Study-level information: Participants, 80% to 90% male, averaged roughly 59 years of age, ranging from about 23 to 90.

V gave up 8 bases and J gave up 2 bases, with 13 bases separating them. The CDR3 consists of 13 residues. Germline V lookup: CDR1 SEHNR, CDR2 FQNEAQ (reference sequence). General study points: Clonal expansion was among the lowest in partial responders at 0.1-3.0 mg/kg, especially CD8+.

The rearrangement links TRBV7-9 to TRBJ2-7, with TRBD1 as a possible D gene (6 bases). The source of this sequence is an adult with an advanced solid tumor such as melanoma, head and neck, liver or kidney cancer. Sequences were derived from CD4+ or CD8+ T cells sorted from blood, sampled in a trial of the OX40 agonist ivuxolimab. Here the CDR3 reads CASGGGEAYEQYF. CDR3 nucleotides: TGTGCCAGCGGGGGCGGTGAAGCCTACGAGCAGTACTTC.